Below, one T cell receptor beta chain is given with its context. What it recognizes is unknown. The data derive from a study of T cell responses to AZD1222 COVID-19 vaccine. Study findings and constraints: A rise in Spike-specific TCR breadth and depth followed two AZD1222 doses. Along spike, vaccine-associated CD4 TCRs were found throughout, with dominance at 160-218 and 743-854. Recipients of AZD1222 seropositive at baseline numbered only 6 or 7. The donors showed a predominance of white British ancestry and of females, with possible underestimation of clonal diversity.

The V gene end was trimmed by 5 bases and the J gene end by 7 bases; junction bases not matched to a gene: 13. Germline V lookup: CDR1 KGHSH, CDR2 LQKENI. The CDR3 is made up of 15 amino acids. Clones were sequenced by immunoSEQ multiplex PCR, and TCRdb holds only the in-frame ones, with some missing. The sample has tens of thousands of clones; roughly 86% are singletons. The sequences come from peripheral blood, collected on day 0 of AZD1222 vaccination. The V and J genes are TRBV18 and TRBJ1-1; 7 bases align to TRBD1. The receptor was isolated from an adult in good health. CDR3 coding DNA: TGTGCCAGCTCAGGGGGACAGCCACCTTTGGGTGAAGCTTTCTTT. Translating gives CASSGGQPPLGEAFF. Full variable domain (outside the CDR3, taken from reference TRBV18 and TRBJ1-1): NAGVMQNPRHLVRRRGQEARLRCSPMKGHSHVYWYRQLPEEGLKFMVYLQKENIIDESGMPKERFSAEFPKEGPSILRIQQVVRGDSAAYFCASSGGQPPLGEAFFGQGTRLTVV.